The present T cell receptor beta chain was sequenced within a study of control samples from healthy donors and cancer patients. CDR3 length: 17 amino acids. Germline trimming cut 3 bases from V and 5 bases from J; bases unmatched to any gene: 14. Germline lookup yields CDR1 LGHNA and CDR2 YSLEER. The repertoire was sequenced with immunoSEQ multiplex PCR; TCRdb's copy has only in-frame clones and lacks some. The sample includes some 9,500 clones, 75% to 95% of them seen just once. This sequence originates from a man aged 55-75 years with colorectal cancer. This rearrangement joins TRBV4-3 to TRBJ1-2; TRBD1 matches 8 bases. Input material: PBMCs. The CDR3 loop reads CASSHMGQGAWSYGYTF. CDR3 nucleotides: TGCGCCAGCAGCCATATGGGCCAGGGGGCTTGGTCTTATGGCTACACCTTC.